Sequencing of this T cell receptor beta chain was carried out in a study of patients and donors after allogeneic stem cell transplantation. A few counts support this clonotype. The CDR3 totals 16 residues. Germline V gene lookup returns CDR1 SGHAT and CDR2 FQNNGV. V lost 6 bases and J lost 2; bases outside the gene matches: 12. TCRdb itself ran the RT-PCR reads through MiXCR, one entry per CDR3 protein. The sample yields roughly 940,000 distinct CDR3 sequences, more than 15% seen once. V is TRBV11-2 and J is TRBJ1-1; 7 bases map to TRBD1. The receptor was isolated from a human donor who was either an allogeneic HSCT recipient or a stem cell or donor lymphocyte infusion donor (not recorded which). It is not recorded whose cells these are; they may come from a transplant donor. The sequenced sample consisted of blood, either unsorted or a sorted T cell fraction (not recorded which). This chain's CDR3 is CASRTIQGRGNTEAFF. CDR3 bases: TGTGCCAGCAGGACAATACAGGGGCGAGGAAACACTGAAGCTTTCTTT.